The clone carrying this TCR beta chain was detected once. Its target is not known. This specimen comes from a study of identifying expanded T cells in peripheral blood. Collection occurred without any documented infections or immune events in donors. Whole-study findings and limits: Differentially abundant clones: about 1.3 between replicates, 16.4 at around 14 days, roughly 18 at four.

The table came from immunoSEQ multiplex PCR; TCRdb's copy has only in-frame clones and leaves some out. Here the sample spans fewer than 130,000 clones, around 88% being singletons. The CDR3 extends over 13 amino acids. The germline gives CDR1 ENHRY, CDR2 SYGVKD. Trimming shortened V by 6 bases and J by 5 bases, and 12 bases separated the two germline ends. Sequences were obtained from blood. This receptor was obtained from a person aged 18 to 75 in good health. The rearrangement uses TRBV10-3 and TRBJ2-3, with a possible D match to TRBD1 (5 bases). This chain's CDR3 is CAIRGHDKDTQYF. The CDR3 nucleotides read TGTGCCATCAGGGGGCACGATAAAGATACGCAGTATTTT.